This T cell receptor beta chain is from a study of a mutant IDH1 vaccine in newly diagnosed glioma. Study observations and caveats: Whatever changes occurred in top peripheral T cell clonotypes seemed unrelated to pseudoprogression.

Comment on this clone: Its cognate antigen is unknown.

V lost 6 bases to trimming and J lost 2 bases; unmatched junction nucleotides: 7. Germline assignment: CDR1 WNHNN and CDR2 SYGVQD (reference sequence). The CDR3 totals 15 residues. The sample's time point: week 11, during vaccination. Topical imiquimod accompanied each vaccine dose, which consisted of 300 ug of mutant IDH1 20-mer peptide. Donors' newly diagnosed IDH1-mutant WHO grade 3 or 4 astrocytomas lacked nuclear ATRX. TCRdb's copy holds only in-frame clones and misses some; the assay was immunoSEQ multiplex PCR. The sample includes about 67,000 clones, 89% of them seen just once. The chain combines TRBV10-1 with TRBJ1-3; the match to TRBD1 covers 7 bases. The source is a middle-aged man with glioma. The sequencing here drew on PBMCs, taken from a glioma patient whose treatment included an IDH1 peptide vaccine. This CDR3 reads CASRSDRAAGNTIYF. CDR3 DNA: TGCGCCAGCAGGTCTGACAGGGCGGCTGGAAACACCATATATTTT.